Listed below are T cell receptor beta chains from one sample, sequenced in a study of blood T cell repertoires in COVID-19. Repertoires were generated with immunoSEQ multiplex PCR, while TCRdb's copy carries only in-frame clones and drops some. In the table there are about 97,000 clones, around four fifths of which are singletons. The sequenced material came from peripheral blood. These TCRs come from a man aged 55 to 70 with active or convalescent COVID-19. The CDR3 runs from the conserved cysteine through the conserved F or W. D genes are given only for firm matches. Only some rows state a clone size, as once, few, many or a class for expanded clones.

clone_size: once; d_call: TRBD1; v_call: TRBV28; j_call: TRBJ1-2; cdr3_nt: TGTGCCAGCAGTTTATCGGCAGGGGGCCGGTATGGCTACACCTTC; cdr3_aa: CASSLSAGGRYGYTF
clone_size: .; d_call: TRBD2; v_call: TRBV28; j_call: TRBJ2-3; cdr3_nt: TGTGCCAGCACTTTAGCGGGAGGGGCCACAGATACGCAGTATTTT; cdr3_aa: CASTLAGGATDTQYF
clone_size: once; d_call: TRBD2; v_call: TRBV7-2; j_call: TRBJ2-5; cdr3_nt: TGTGCCAGCAGCTTCCGCCTAGCGGGAGGTTGGGAGACCCAGTACTTC; cdr3_aa: CASSFRLAGGWETQYF
clone_size: .; d_call: TRBD1; v_call: TRBV7-2; j_call: TRBJ1-1; cdr3_nt: TGTGCCAGCAGCCAGGACAGGGCCACTGAAGCTTTCTTT; cdr3_aa: CASSQDRATEAFF
clone_size: .; d_call: TRBD2; v_call: TRBV19; j_call: TRBJ2-1; cdr3_nt: TGTGCCAGTAGTATACAGTCTAGCGGGAGAAGAGATGAGCAGTTCTTC; cdr3_aa: CASSIQSSGRRDEQFF
clone_size: .; d_call: TRBD2; v_call: TRBV27; j_call: TRBJ2-7; cdr3_nt: TGTGCCGTGGGAGGCGGGAGAATTTACGAGCAGTACTTC; cdr3_aa: CAVGGGRIYEQYF
clone_size: .; d_call: TRBD1; v_call: TRBV11-3; j_call: TRBJ2-3; cdr3_nt: TGTGCCAGCAGCCACCGGGACAGGTCGACAGATACGCAGTATTTT; cdr3_aa: CASSHRDRSTDTQYF
clone_size: .; d_call: .; v_call: TRBV7-2; j_call: TRBJ1-2; cdr3_nt: TGTGCCAGCAGCTTAACCGAGCTCGATAACTATGGCTACACCTTC; cdr3_aa: CASSLTELDNYGYTF
clone_size: few; d_call: .; v_call: TRBV6-2/TRBV6-3; j_call: TRBJ1-1; cdr3_nt: TGTGCCAGCAGTTACAGGGGGAGTGAAGCTTTCTTT; cdr3_aa: CASSYRGSEAFF
clone_size: once; d_call: TRBD1; v_call: TRBV5-1; j_call: TRBJ1-1; cdr3_nt: TGCGCCAGCAGCCTGAGGGACAGTATGAACACTGAAGCTTTCTTT; cdr3_aa: CASSLRDSMNTEAFF
clone_size: .; d_call: .; v_call: TRBV3-1/TRBV3-2; j_call: TRBJ2-1; cdr3_nt: TGTGCCAGCAGCCAAGGGGGGGTCTCCTACAATGAGCAGTTCTTC; cdr3_aa: CASSQGGVSYNEQFF
clone_size: .; d_call: .; v_call: TRBV7-6; j_call: TRBJ1-1; cdr3_nt: TGTGCCAGCAGCTCCGGGGAGGGCACTGAAGCTTTCTTT; cdr3_aa: CASSSGEGTEAFF
clone_size: .; d_call: .; v_call: TRBV4-1; j_call: TRBJ1-2; cdr3_nt: TGCGCCAGCAGCCAAGGGCGGGGGAGTGACACCTATGGCTACACCTTC; cdr3_aa: CASSQGRGSDTYGYTF
clone_size: .; d_call: .; v_call: TRBV11-3; j_call: TRBJ2-2; cdr3_nt: TGTGCCAGCAGCCCACTAAGCACCGGGGAGCTGTTTTTT; cdr3_aa: CASSPLSTGELFF
clone_size: .; d_call: TRBD1; v_call: TRBV24-1; j_call: TRBJ2-3; cdr3_nt: TGTGCCACCAGTAGGACAGGGCCAGATACGCAGTATTTT; cdr3_aa: CATSRTGPDTQYF